The clone carrying this T cell receptor (beta chain) was seen more than once but under ten times. This specimen comes from a study of T-cell memory formation after mild COVID-19. Germline V gene lookup returns CDR1 ENHRY and CDR2 SYGVKD. V lost 2 bases and J 0 bases, leaving 5 bases between the germline ends. This CDR3 comprises 14 residues. TCRdb passed the 5' RACE reads through MiXCR, listing each CDR3 protein once. The sample shows over 500,000 distinct CDR3 sequences, approximately 15% of them seen only once. Specimen: PBMCs or a T cell subset sorted from them (not recorded which). This sequence originates from an adult woman who had mild COVID-19 (a few samples of this study predate the infection). Cell type and time point are not known. The J gene is TRBJ2-4, the V gene TRBV10-3, with D hard to call. The CDR3 nucleotides read TGTGCCATCAGTGAGGGGGAAGCCAAAAACATTCAGTACTTC. Encoded protein: CAISEGEAKNIQYF.